This entry is about one T cell receptor beta chain. No antigen is known for it. The protocol was immunoSEQ multiplex PCR, while the TCRdb copy is restricted to in-frame clones and leaves out a portion. This sample yields around 52,000 clones, of which 83% are seen a single time; roughly 3.3% belongs to the top ten. The timepoints at which blood was sampled were baseline, cycle 4 day 1, and cycle 7 day 1. V lost 0 bases and J 1 base, leaving 9 bases between the germline ends. CDR1 and CDR2 from the germline V gene are LNHDA and SQIVND (reference sequence). This CDR3 spans 16 amino acids. The data derive from a study of OX40 agonist ivuxolimab in advanced cancers. Overall study: An agonistic human IgG2 monoclonal antibody against OX40 (CD134) was given. Past anti-PD-1, anti-PD-L1 or anti-CTLA-4 therapy was accepted, and roughly 42% had received some. The study, taken as a whole, reports: Dose levels from 0.1 to 3.0 mg/kg saw CD4+ and CD8+ blood T cells expand clonally by week 6.

Sequencing used CD4+ or CD8+ T cells sorted from blood, obtained in a trial of the OX40 agonist ivuxolimab. The V gene is TRBV19, the J gene TRBJ2-2; D not certain. The clonotype comes from an adult with an advanced solid tumor such as melanoma, head and neck, liver or kidney cancer. The CDR3 sequence is CASSIERHENTGELFF. In DNA form, the CDR3 reads TGTGCCAGTAGTATAGAAAGGCACGAGAACACCGGGGAGCTGTTTTTT. The full variable domain, completed using reference TRBV19 and TRBJ2-2, is DGGITQSPKYLFRKEGQNVTLSCEQNLNHDAMYWYRQDPGQGLRLIYYSQIVNDFQKGDIAEGYSVSREKKESFPLTVTSAQKNPTAFYLCASSIERHENTGELFFGEGSRLTVL.